One and the same sample provided the 21 T cell receptor beta chains below, sequenced in a study of cytomegalovirus exposure and HLA in healthy donors. Researchers ran the PCR with 60 Vbeta and 13 Jbeta primers. The table came from immunoSEQ multiplex PCR; TCRdb's copy has only in-frame clones and leaves some out. In the table there are about 140,000 clones, 78% of which are singletons. The sequenced sample consisted of PBMCs. The receptors originated from a female donor in good health and CMV-seronegative.

The chain recombines TRBV15 with TRBJ2-7; the D gene is possibly TRBD1 (5 bases). Between the trimmed V and J ends, which lost 5 bases and 0 bases, there was a span of 14 bases. CDR1 LNHNV and CDR2 YYDKDF come from the germline V gene (reference sequence). The CDR3 has 15 amino acids. The CDR3 is CATSRGGASSYEQYF. The CDR3 region has the DNA TGTGCCACCAGCCGCGGTGGGGCGAGCTCCTACGAGCAGTACTTC.

The table lists this clone with a count of one. V usage is TRBV9 and J usage is TRBJ2-2, with D perhaps matching TRBD2 (7 bases). Germline V gene lookup returns CDR1 SGDLS and CDR2 YYNGEE. The CDR3 consists of 15 residues. V shed 4 bases and J shed 8 bases, with 18 bases lying between them. The chain's CDR3 is CASSPGGGVSGELFF. In nucleotides, the CDR3 is TGTGCCAGCAGCCCGGGCGGGGGCGTTTCTGGGGAGCTGTTTTTT.

CDR3 in amino acids: CAWSPRAVEAFF. The CDR3 bases are TGTGCCTGGAGTCCTCGTGCGGTTGAAGCTTTCTTT. This chain links TRBV30 with TRBJ1-1; D gene uncertain. CDR1 GTSNPN and CDR2 SVGIG come from the germline V gene (reference sequence). This CDR3 region has 12 residues. V was shortened by 2 bases and J by 7 bases, with 11 bases between the two germline ends.

The sample holds one count of this clone. This chain links TRBV5-1 with TRBJ2-7; TRBD1 matches at 9 bases. Germline V gene lookup returns CDR1 SGHRS and CDR2 YFSETQ. V was clipped by 2 bases and J by 2 bases; unmatched bases: 5. The CDR3 has 15 amino acids. This CDR3 is CASSFSGQGTYEQYF. The DNA for the CDR3 is TGCGCCAGCAGCTTTTCCGGACAGGGGACCTACGAGCAGTACTTC.

The gene calls are TRBV6-6 and TRBJ1-2; D call uncertain. Germline CDR1 reads MNHNY; CDR2 reads SVGAGI (reference sequence). The CDR3 totals 11 residues. The V end lost 6 bases, the J end lost 3 bases, and 5 bases lay between the germline ends. The CDR3 DNA follows: TGTGCCAGCAGCGGGGACTATGGCTACACCTTC. Its translation is CASSGDYGYTF.

This clone turned up a few times. The chain recombines TRBV6-1 with TRBJ1-1, with D unclear. V was pared by 5 bases and J by 4 bases, with 14 bases between. This CDR3 has 14 amino acids. The germline V gene has CDR1 MNHNS and CDR2 SASEGT. The CDR3: CASSRGPLGTEAFF. CDR3 sequence (DNA): TGTGCCAGCAGTAGAGGGCCTTTGGGCACTGAAGCTTTCTTT.

This chain connects TRBV6-1 to TRBJ1-4; 8 positions match TRBD1. This CDR3 spans 16 amino acids. CDR1 is MNHNS, CDR2 SASEGT, per germline. The V gene end was trimmed by 1 base and the J gene end by 8 bases; junction bases not matched to a gene: 9. CDR3 DNA: TGTGCCAGCAGTGAAGTGAGGGACAGGTATGGAGAAAAACTGTTTTTT. Translation gives CASSEVRDRYGEKLFF.

The CDR3 bases are TGTGCCAGCAGCCAACGTGCCCAGGATCTTTCCCCTGAAGCTTTCTTT. Translated: CASSQRAQDLSPEAFF. V is TRBV4-2 and J is TRBJ1-1, with D unclear. V gave up 2 bases and J gave up 6 bases, with 19 bases separating them. Germline loops: CDR1 LGHNA, CDR2 YNFKEQ. This CDR3 spans 16 amino acids.

The chain uses TRBV6-1 and TRBJ2-5; 8 positions agree with TRBD2. The J segment lost 4 bases and the V segment lost 6 bases, leaving 1 base of the junction unmatched. The CDR3 consists of 12 residues. Germline CDR1 reads MNHNS; CDR2 reads SASEGT. CDR3 loop: CASSGGGETQYF. CDR3 sequence (DNA): TGTGCCAGCAGCGGGGGGGGAGAGACCCAGTACTTC.

The V gene is TRBV15, the J gene TRBJ2-4; tentative D call: TRBD2 (6 bases). CDR1 LNHNV and CDR2 YYDKDF come from the germline V gene (reference sequence). This CDR3 is built from 14 residues. Trimming pared 3 bases from V and 4 bases from J, leaving 10 bases between. CDR3 amino acids: CATSRGGGKNIQYF. DNA for the CDR3: TGTGCCACCAGCAGGGGGGGAGGAAAAAACATTCAGTACTTC.

This chain links TRBV7-2 with TRBJ1-1; 7 positions match TRBD1. The V and J ends lost 1 base and 2 bases, in that order; junction bases with no gene match: 10. The CDR3 is 17 amino acids. CDR1 is SGHTA and CDR2 is FQGNSA in the germline V gene. CDR3 bases: TGTGCCAGCAGCTTAGTGGGGGTGGACAGGTCAAACACTGAAGCTTTCTTT. It specifies CASSLVGVDRSNTEAFF.

This clone appeared once. The rearrangement joins TRBV27 to TRBJ2-1; maybe TRBD2 (5 bases). V was pared by 7 bases and J by 9 bases, with 16 bases between. Germline lookup yields CDR1 MNHEY and CDR2 SMNVEV (reference sequence). The length of the CDR3 is 13 residues. In nucleotides, the CDR3 is TGTGCCAGCATAAGATCGCTGGGGAGTGAGCAGTTCTTC. Translation gives CASIRSLGSEQFF.

The table lists this clone with a few counts. This rearrangement joins TRBV6-5 to TRBJ1-1, with 9 positions matching TRBD1. Germline V CDR1 and CDR2: MNHEY, SVGAGI. The CDR3 is 14 amino acids. Unmatched junction bases numbered 4, after V lost 6 bases and J lost 2 bases. The CDR3 bases are TGTGCCAGCAGATGGGGACAGGGAAACACTGAAGCTTTCTTT. It translates to CASRWGQGNTEAFF.

The chain joins TRBV2 to TRBJ2-2, with D possibly being TRBD1 (5 bases). Germline V gives CDR1 SNHLY, CDR2 FYNNEI. V lost 6 bases and J 1 base, leaving 9 bases between the germline ends. CDR3 length: 14 residues. The CDR3 DNA is TGTGCCAGCAGGATCAGGGAGAACACCGGGGAGCTGTTTTTT. Its translation is CASRIRENTGELFF.

The genes are TRBV6-6 and TRBJ2-1, with D possibly matching TRBD2 (6 bases). This CDR3 region has 12 residues. Trimming took off 10 bases at V and 10 bases at J, with 17 bases between the two ends. The germline V gene has CDR1 MNHNY and CDR2 SVGAGI (reference sequence). CDR3 in amino acids: CATSLRLVEQFF. CDR3 DNA sequence: TGTGCCACCTCTCTTAGACTAGTGGAGCAGTTCTTC.

The chain employs TRBV7-3 and TRBJ1-1, with TRBD1 identical over 8 bases. CDR3 length: 13 residues. Germline V gene sequence: CDR1 SGHTA, CDR2 FQGTGA. Trimming at V came to 5 bases and at J to 8 bases, leaving 7 bases not matched to a gene. The CDR3 bases are TGTGCCAGCAGCCCCTCCGGGACAGGCGAAGCTTTCTTT. Protein product: CASSPSGTGEAFF.

The table lists this clone with a count of one. V is TRBV13 and J is TRBJ2-1; 14 nucleotides line up with TRBD2. The CDR3 is 19 amino acids. The germline CDR1 and CDR2 sequences are PRHDT and FYEKMQ (reference sequence). V lost 4 bases to trimming and J lost 6 bases; unmatched junction nucleotides: 14. CDR3: CASSSGTSGRISTFNEQFF. Here the CDR3 DNA reads TGTGCCAGCAGCTCCGGGACTAGCGGGAGAATTTCGACCTTCAATGAGCAGTTCTTC.

With respect to this clone: An end of the junction does not agree with germline; a read error may underlie this. The chain joins TRBV5-1 to TRBJ2-3, with TRBD1 as a possible D gene (5 bases). Germline V CDR1 and CDR2: SGHRS, YFSETQ. The CDR3 extends over 14 amino acids. The CDR3 protein is CASNLQGSTDTQYF. Here the CDR3 DNA reads TGCGCCAGCAACTTGCAGGGTAGCACAGATACGCAGTATTTT.

The rearrangement links TRBV19 to TRBJ1-5; unclear D gene. Trimming stripped 5 bases from V and 1 base from J, with 9 bases between. The CDR3 sequence is 14 residues long. CDR1 LNHDA and CDR2 SQIVND come from the germline V gene (reference sequence). The CDR3 loop reads CASSSGGSNQPQHF. CDR3 nucleotides: TGTGCCAGTAGTTCAGGCGGGAGCAATCAGCCCCAGCATTTT.

The chain is built from TRBV9 and TRBJ2-1, with TRBD2 identical over 11 bases. Unmatched junction bases numbered 6, after V lost 0 bases and J lost 13 bases. CDR1 SGDLS and CDR2 YYNGEE come from the germline V gene. This CDR3 spans 14 amino acids. CDR3 sequence (DNA): TGTGCCAGCAGCGTAGCTACTAGCGGGAGTCGACAGTTCTTC. It is translated as CASSVATSGSRQFF. The full variable domain, with the rest looked up from reference TRBV9 and TRBJ2-1, is DSGVTQTPKHLITATGQRVTLRCSPRSGDLSVYWYQQSLDQGLQFLIQYYNGEERAKGNILERFSAQQFPDLHSELNLSSLELGDSALYFCASSVATSGSRQFFGPGTRLTVL.

The genes are TRBV7-9 and TRBJ2-1; 9 bases fit TRBD2. The trim removed 11 bases at V and 6 bases at J, leaving 14 bases unmatched. CDR3 length: 15 amino acids. Germline V gene lookup returns CDR1 SEHNR and CDR2 FQNEAQ (reference sequence). In DNA, the CDR3 is TGTGCCGGGCGGCAGGCGGGAGGGCCGGGCAATGAGCAGTTCTTC. Its protein is CAGRQAGGPGNEQFF.